These T cell receptor beta chains were read from a single sample in a study of blood T cell repertoires in COVID-19. Sequencing was performed with immunoSEQ multiplex PCR; in TCRdb, only in-frame clones are kept and a portion is missing. The sample has roughly 250,000 clones, 80% to 85% seen once. The sample taken for sequencing was peripheral blood. The receptors originated from a man aged 50 or older with active or convalescent COVID-19. The conserved cysteine and the conserved F or W are not part of the CDR3 here.

j_gene,v_gene,CDR3aa
TRBJ1-3,TRBV7-9,ASSSTVASGNTIY
TRBJ2-7,TRBV9,ASSPRTGKGEQY
TRBJ1-1,TRBV6-1,ASSEVRGTEAF
TRBJ2-7,TRBV5-1,ASSLEGHSLTNEQY
TRBJ2-1,TRBV28,ASRSGTGKSNEQF
TRBJ1-2,TRBV9,ASSVGHREHGYT
TRBJ2-7,TRBV7-8,ASSFRDRAYEQY
TRBJ2-3,TRBV29-1,SVGGGTDTQY
TRBJ2-6,TRBV7-6,ASSLGANPGANVLT
TRBJ1-3,TRBV27,ASARLSGNTIY
TRBJ1-5,TRBV18,ASSPTGGGNQPQH